This T cell receptor (beta chain) stems from a study of blood T cell repertoires in COVID-19. Turning to the study itself: Sites across the United States, Italy and Spain contributed samples from acute and convalescent COVID-19.

Germline V gene sequence: CDR1 SGHAT, CDR2 FQDESV (reference sequence). The CDR3 is 14 amino acids. V shed 1 base and J shed 8 bases, with 11 bases lying between them. Measured with immunoSEQ multiplex PCR; TCRdb has only the in-frame clones, and not every one. Among about 160,000 clones listed, roughly four fifths were seen once. A single count supports this clone. This TCR came from a human donor in a cohort sampled during active COVID-19. The chain carries TRBV11-1 and TRBJ2-2; D is unresolved. The specimen was peripheral blood. The CDR3 is CASSLGLLAGELFF. DNA of the CDR3: TGTGCCAGCAGCTTAGGACTGTTGGCGGGGGAGCTGTTTTTT.